The 21 T cell receptor beta chains below come from one sample, sequenced in a study of regulatory T cells in long-lasting Graves disease. Specified time point: newly diagnosed GD, antithyroid drugs for less than 3 months. PBMC RNA served as the TCR library source. Libraries of TCR beta came from iRepertoire HTBI primers plus Arm-PCR of CDR3 regions. TCRdb re-analysed the multiplex PCR reads in MiXCR, keeping a single row per CDR3 protein. This sample has a few hundred thousand distinct CDR3 sequences, with about 11% found just once. The same specimen was also included in a second study, on T cells in Graves' hyperthyroidism and ophthalmopathy.

Sequencing used peripheral blood mononuclear cells (PBMCs), obtained at new diagnosis, from a patient treated with antithyroid drugs. The receptors were gathered from a woman aged 18-29 years with Graves disease.

A single count supports this clonotype. Because it lacks the conserved phenylalanine or tryptophan at the end, this CDR3 is likely a read error. The rearrangement joins TRBV7-8 to TRBJ2-3, with 13 bases lining up with TRBD2. Germline CDR1 reads SGHVS; CDR2 reads FQNEAQ. The CDR3 totals 20 residues. The trim removed 5 bases at V and 0 bases at J, leaving 14 bases unmatched. This CDR3 reads CASSLGKGLAGSASTDTQYS. The CDR3 DNA reads as TGTGCCAGCAGCCTAGGAAAGGGACTAGCGGGAAGCGCTAGCACAGATACGCAGTATTCT.

This clonotype was found many times. The chain's CDR3 is CASTRDTIYNEQFF. For the CDR3, the DNA is TGTGCCAGCACCCGGGATACAATCTACAATGAGCAGTTCTTC. The genes are TRBV6-1 and TRBJ2-1, with D perhaps matching TRBD2 (5 bases). Germline assignment: CDR1 MNHNS and CDR2 SASEGT. The CDR3 runs to 14 residues. Trimming stripped 7 bases from V and 3 bases from J, with 13 bases between.

This clonotype has a count of ten or more. V is TRBV6-1 and J is TRBJ2-5; TRBD1 agrees at 10 bases. Germline CDR1 and CDR2: MNHNS and SASEGT. Losses at the gene ends were 6 bases for V and 5 bases for J; bases not matched to a gene: 9. The CDR3 is 15 residues long. The CDR3 DNA reads TGTGCCAGCAGGGAAATAGACAGGGGGCCTGAGACCCAGTACTTC. Protein: CASREIDRGPETQYF.

This clonotype was detected many times. The DNA of the CDR3 is TGTGCCAGCAGTTTATCTAACTTCCAACCTCCGCACTATGGCTACACCTTC. Its protein product is CASSLSNFQPPHYGYTF. The genes are TRBV28 and TRBJ1-2; D gene ambiguous. Trimming pared 1 base from V and 3 bases from J, leaving 18 bases between. The CDR3 is made up of 17 amino acids. Germline V CDR1 and CDR2: MDHEN, SYDVKM.

This clonotype was recorded a few times. The chain employs TRBV19 and TRBJ1-2; D unclear. Trimming stripped 3 bases from V and 4 bases from J, with 12 bases between. This CDR3 is 14 amino acids long. Germline CDR1 is LNHDA and CDR2 is SQIVND (reference sequence). The CDR3 reads CASSILGLLYGYTF. The CDR3 bases are TGTGCCAGTAGTATTCTGGGTCTCCTCTATGGCTACACCTTC. Combining the CDR3 with reference TRBV19 and TRBJ1-2 gives the whole variable domain DGGITQSPKYLFRKEGQNVTLSCEQNLNHDAMYWYRQDPGQGLRLIYYSQIVNDFQKGDIAEGYSVSREKKESFPLTVTSAQKNPTAFYLCASSILGLLYGYTFGSGTRLTVV.

This clonotype was counted a single time. CDR3 in DNA: TGTGCCAGCAGTAAGGGACAGGGGTCCTACGAGCAGTACTTC. Residues: CASSKGQGSYEQYF. The V call is TRBV12-3 or TRBV12-4, the J call TRBJ2-7; 10 positions agree with TRBD1. Trimming took 5 bases from V and 1 from J; bases not matched to a gene: 2. The CDR3 covers 14 residues.

Details on this clonotype: A read error may produce the germline difference seen at one junction end. This chain joins TRBV6-1 and TRBJ2-2; perhaps TRBD2 as D (5 bases). Germline CDR1 reads MNHNS; CDR2 reads SASEGT. This CDR3 has 14 residues. In DNA form, the CDR3 reads TGTGCCAGCAGGCGGGCGTCGGGCACCGAGGAGCTGTTTTTT. Its translation: CASRRASGTEELFF.

The rearrangement uses TRBV7-2 and TRBJ2-1; TRBD2 aligns across 12 bases. Per germline, CDR1 SGHTA and CDR2 FQGNSA. The CDR3 sequence is 17 residues long. Trimming at V came to 6 bases and at J to 8 bases, leaving 14 bases not matched to a gene. The CDR3 nucleotides are TGTGCCAGCAGTACCGGGCCTAGCGGGAGGGCCATTGATGAGCAGTTCTTC. Translated, it gives CASSTGPSGRAIDEQFF.

This clonotype was counted at least ten times. The chain employs TRBV12-3 or TRBV12-4 and TRBJ2-5; D not certain. Trimming pared 3 bases from V and 5 bases from J, leaving 10 bases between. The CDR3 sequence is 13 residues long. The CDR3, as DNA: TGTGCCAGCAGTTTTGGGCGTAGGGAGACCCAGTACTTC. Amino acid sequence: CASSFGRRETQYF.

This clonotype was detected a few times. The chain is built from TRBV7-6 and TRBJ1-1, with TRBD1 as a possible D gene (6 bases). V was cut by 5 bases and J by 5 bases, with 18 bases left in between. Germline V gives CDR1 SGHVS, CDR2 FNYEAQ. This CDR3 has 15 amino acids. The DNA for the CDR3 is TGTGCCAGCAGCCCCCGGCAGGGGCGCGGGACTGAAGCTTTCTTT. It translates to CASSPRQGRGTEAFF. The whole variable domain, remainder taken from reference TRBV7-6 and TRBJ1-1, is GAGVSQSPRYKVTKRGQDVALRCDPISGHVSLYWYRQALGQGPEFLTYFNYEAQQDKSGLPNDRFSAERPEGSISTLTIQRTEQRDSAMYRCASSPRQGRGTEAFFGQGTRLTVV.

This clonotype was counted ten times or more. The chain joins TRBV7-6 to TRBJ1-5; D unclear. The germline gives CDR1 SGHVS, CDR2 FNYEAQ. The V end lost 1 base, the J end lost 4 bases, and 5 bases lay between the germline ends. The CDR3 is made up of 13 amino acids. The CDR3 here is CASSLGWNQPQHF. The CDR3 bases are TGTGCCAGCAGCTTAGGTTGGAATCAGCCCCAGCATTTT.

This clonotype has a count of ten or more. The V gene is TRBV6-5, the J gene TRBJ1-1, with D maybe TRBD1 (5 bases). Per germline, CDR1 MNHEY and CDR2 SVGAGI. V lost 4 bases to trimming and J lost 5 bases, with 14 bases between them. The CDR3 consists of 14 residues. The CDR3 sequence is CASSLGPSETEAFF. In nucleotides, the CDR3 is TGTGCCAGCAGTTTGGGACCTTCCGAGACTGAAGCTTTCTTT.

This clonotype was seen at least ten times. V is TRBV5-1 and J is TRBJ2-2, with TRBD1 as a possible D gene (5 bases). The CDR3 consists of 15 residues. V gave up 5 bases and J gave up 2 bases, with 13 bases separating them. CDR1 is SGHRS, CDR2 YFSETQ, per germline. CDR3 loop: CASRKTELNTGELFF. In DNA form, the CDR3 reads TGCGCCAGCAGAAAGACAGAGCTTAACACCGGGGAGCTGTTTTTT.

This clonotype was counted many times. V usage is TRBV5-6 and J usage is TRBJ2-1; D possibly corresponds to TRBD1 (5 bases). The CDR3 loop spans 15 amino acids. Germline V gene data show CDR1 as SGHDT and CDR2 as YYEEEE. Trimming stripped 4 bases from V and 11 bases from J, with 22 bases between. CDR3 loop: CASSLDTGPTRQQFF. DNA for the CDR3: TGTGCCAGCAGCCTGGACACAGGACCTACACGTCAGCAGTTCTTC.

This clonotype occurred many times. The rearrangement links TRBV7-2 to TRBJ2-5, with D perhaps assigned TRBD1 or TRBD2 (6 bases each). Germline V gene lookup returns CDR1 SGHTA and CDR2 FQGNSA. V gave up 1 base and J gave up 5 bases, with 11 bases separating them. The CDR3 length is 14 residues. The CDR3 sequence is CASSLEGGWETQYF. For the CDR3, the DNA is TGTGCCAGCAGCTTAGAGGGGGGCTGGGAGACCCAGTACTTC.

This clonotype has more than one count but fewer than ten. The V call is TRBV12-3 or TRBV12-4, the J call TRBJ1-1, with a weak D call TRBD1 (5 bases). Trimming shortened V by 7 bases and J by 6 bases, and 21 bases separated the two germline ends. The CDR3 totals 15 residues. The CDR3 nucleotides read TGTGCCAGCACCCACGCTGGTCAGGGTAGAGCTGAAGCTTTCTTT. This sequence encodes CASTHAGQGRAEAFF.

This clonotype came up many times. The chain links TRBV27 to TRBJ2-5, with 7 nucleotides matching TRBD2. CDR3 length equals 16 residues. CDR1 is MNHEY and CDR2 is SMNVEV in the germline V gene (reference sequence). Trimming cost V 5 bases and J 5 bases; bases outside gene matches: 14. The CDR3 nucleotides are TGTGCCAGCAGTCTAGGGACGGCGGGAGTCGGGGAGACCCAGTACTTC. Its translation: CASSLGTAGVGETQYF.

There are a few counts of this clonotype. Its ends do not fully match the called genes, so a read error is possible. The chain is built from TRBV5-5 and TRBJ2-5; D tentatively reads TRBD1 or TRBD2 (5 bases each). In germline, CDR1 is SGHKS, CDR2 YYEKEE (reference sequence). This CDR3 is built from 14 residues. The CDR3 reads CAGSSPGTDETQYF. The CDR3 DNA follows: TGTGCCGGCAGCTCACCAGGGACGGACGAGACCCAGTACTTC.

This clonotype was detected a few times. The V call is TRBV29-1, the J call TRBJ2-6, with 11 positions matching TRBD1. The CDR3 runs 16 residues. Germline loops: CDR1 SQVTM, CDR2 ANQGSEA. V gave up 6 bases and J gave up 0 bases; unmatched junction bases: 4. The CDR3 is CSVDGTGGSGANVLTF. The CDR3 DNA follows: TGCAGCGTGGACGGGACAGGGGGCTCTGGGGCCAACGTCCTGACTTTC.

This clonotype showed up many times. This chain links TRBV28 with TRBJ1-2; the match to TRBD1 covers 8 bases. Trimming cost V 3 bases and J 3 bases; bases outside gene matches: 6. In germline, CDR1 is MDHEN, CDR2 SYDVKM. The CDR3 runs 15 residues. In DNA, the CDR3 is TGTGCCAGCAGTTTGGGGGACAGGAGATACTATGGCTACACCTTC. Translation gives CASSLGDRRYYGYTF.

The chain carries TRBV20-1 and TRBJ2-1, with TRBD1 matching 7 bases. The J segment lost 3 bases and the V segment lost 6 bases, leaving 8 bases of the junction unmatched. The CDR3 runs to 14 residues. The germline V gene has CDR1 DFQATT and CDR2 SNEGSKA (reference sequence). Here the CDR3 reads CSAPRQGIYNEQFF. CDR3 coding DNA: TGCAGTGCCCCGCGACAGGGCATCTACAATGAGCAGTTCTTC.